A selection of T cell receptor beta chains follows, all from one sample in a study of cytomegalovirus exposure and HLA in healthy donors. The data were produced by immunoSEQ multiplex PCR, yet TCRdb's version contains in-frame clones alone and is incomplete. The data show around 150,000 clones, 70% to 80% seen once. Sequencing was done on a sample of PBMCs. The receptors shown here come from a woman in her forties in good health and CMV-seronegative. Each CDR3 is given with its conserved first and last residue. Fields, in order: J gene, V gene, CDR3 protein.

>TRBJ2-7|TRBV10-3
CAISETGWYEQYF
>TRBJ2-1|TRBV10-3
CAISESGLAGGPNEQFF
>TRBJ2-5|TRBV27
CASSLSYTQTQYF
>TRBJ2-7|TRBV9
CASSVGDWGSGRSYEQYF
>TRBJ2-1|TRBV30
CAWTRPSGIGGEQFF
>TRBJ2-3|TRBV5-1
CASSPGLASTDTQYF
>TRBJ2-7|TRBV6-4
CASSPGLAAVGEQYF
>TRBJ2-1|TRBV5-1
CASSSGQGNNEQFF
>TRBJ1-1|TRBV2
CASSESPGLNTEAFF
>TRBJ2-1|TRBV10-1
CASTDGDSSMNPLNEQFF
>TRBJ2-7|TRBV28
CASSFSGSSYEQYF
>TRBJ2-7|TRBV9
CASSVGTSGTHEQYF
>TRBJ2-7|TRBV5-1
CASSLAVIQSEQYF
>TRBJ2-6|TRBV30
CAWSVMQGLAGANVLTF
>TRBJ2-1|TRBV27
CAVGTDGNEQFF
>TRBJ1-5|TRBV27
CASRVGGGAGQPQHF
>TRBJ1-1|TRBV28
CASSLPTGNTEAFF
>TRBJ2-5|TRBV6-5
CASSYSSSGDQETQYF
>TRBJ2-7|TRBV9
CASSPGLAGAYEQYF
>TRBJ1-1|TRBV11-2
CASSLTPVNTEAFF
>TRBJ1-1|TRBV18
CASSRTGAEWNTEAFF
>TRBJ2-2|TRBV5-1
CASSALRVTGELFF
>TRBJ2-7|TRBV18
CASSPGGSAKEQYF
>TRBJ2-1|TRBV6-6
CASSPGLARNEQFF
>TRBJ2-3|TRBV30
CAWKRAVDTQYF
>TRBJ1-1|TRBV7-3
CASSLSKAGGTEAFF
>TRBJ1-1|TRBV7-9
CASSFSTATDEAFF
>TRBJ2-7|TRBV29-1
CSGGLAGGTEQYF
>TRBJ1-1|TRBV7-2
CASSLINEAFF
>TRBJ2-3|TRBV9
CASSGTSGRDTQYF
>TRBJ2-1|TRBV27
CASGPTSGTWFF
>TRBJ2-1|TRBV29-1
CSVDPAGTDGEQFF
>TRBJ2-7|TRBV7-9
CASSLQGYEQYF